What follows is one TCR beta chain and its context. Its antigen is not identified. TCRdb processed the reads anew with MiXCR; each CDR3 protein has one entry. Of more than 350,000 distinct CDR3 sequences listed, 30% to 40% are singletons. The CDR3 extends over 15 amino acids. Germline assignment: CDR1 SGDLS and CDR2 YYNGEE. With 0 bases removed from V and 7 bases from J, the gap between germline ends came to 14 bases. This record belongs to a study of T cell repertoires in cytomegalovirus infection. Study in general: Matching HLA type and CMV infection were both indicated by public TCR beta signatures.

General study findings and limits: Summed public TCR beta family frequency identified CMV carriers bearing the relevant HLA. Within the response measured ex vivo, HLA-C-restricted CMV-specific TCR beta clonotypes were dominant.

Input material: PBMCs. The chain combines TRBV9 with TRBJ1-3; tentative D call: TRBD1 (5 bases). This clonotype was obtained from a human donor in good health (CMV status not recorded). Some clones in this sample may be carry-over from other donors' samples. The CDR3 nucleotides are TGTGCCAGCAGCGTAGGAAGGGGATCGGGGAACACCATATATTTT. Translated, it gives CASSVGRGSGNTIYF.